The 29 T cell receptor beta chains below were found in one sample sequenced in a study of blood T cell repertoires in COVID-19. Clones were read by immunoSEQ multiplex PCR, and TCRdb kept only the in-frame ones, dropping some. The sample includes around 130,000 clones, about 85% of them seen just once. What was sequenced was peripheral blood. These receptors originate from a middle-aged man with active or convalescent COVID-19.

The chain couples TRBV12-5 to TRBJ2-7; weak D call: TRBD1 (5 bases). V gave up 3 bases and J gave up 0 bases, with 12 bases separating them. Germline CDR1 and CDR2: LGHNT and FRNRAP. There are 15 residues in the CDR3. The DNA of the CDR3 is TGTGCTAGTGGTTTAGGAGTTGGGGCCTCCTACGAGCAGTACTTC. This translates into CASGLGVGASYEQYF.

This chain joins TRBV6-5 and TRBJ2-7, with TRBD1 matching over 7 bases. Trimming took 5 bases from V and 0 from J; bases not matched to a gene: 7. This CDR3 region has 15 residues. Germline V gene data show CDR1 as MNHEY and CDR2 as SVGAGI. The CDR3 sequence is CASSTADRASYEQYF. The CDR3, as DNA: TGTGCCAGCAGTACCGCCGACAGGGCCTCCTACGAGCAGTACTTC.

The CDR3 nucleotides are TGTGCCAGCAGCTTAGACCGGGGTTTTAATGAAAAACTGTTTTTT. This translates into CASSLDRGFNEKLFF. The rearrangement uses TRBV11-2 and TRBJ1-4, with D unresolved. Germline V gene sequence: CDR1 SGHAT, CDR2 FQNNGV. V dropped 0 bases and J dropped 4 bases, with 9 bases sitting between them. The CDR3 runs 15 residues.

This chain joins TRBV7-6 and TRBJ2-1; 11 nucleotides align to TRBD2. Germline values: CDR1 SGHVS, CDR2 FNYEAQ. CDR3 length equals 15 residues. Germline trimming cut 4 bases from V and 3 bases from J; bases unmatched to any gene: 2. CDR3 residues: CASSSTSGGYNEQFF. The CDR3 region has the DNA TGTGCCAGCAGCTCTACTAGCGGGGGCTACAATGAGCAGTTCTTC.

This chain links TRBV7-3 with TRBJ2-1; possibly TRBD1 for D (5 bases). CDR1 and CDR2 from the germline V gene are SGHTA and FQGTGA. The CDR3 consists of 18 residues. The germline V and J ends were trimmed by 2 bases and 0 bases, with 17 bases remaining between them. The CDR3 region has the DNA TGTGCCAGCAGCTTATTACCGGACACCCTAGGCTCCTACAATGAGCAGTTCTTC. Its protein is CASSLLPDTLGSYNEQFF.

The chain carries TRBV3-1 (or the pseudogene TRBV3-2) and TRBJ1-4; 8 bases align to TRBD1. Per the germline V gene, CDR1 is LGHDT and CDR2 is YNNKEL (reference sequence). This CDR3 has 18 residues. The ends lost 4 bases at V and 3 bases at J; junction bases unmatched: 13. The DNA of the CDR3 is TGTGCCAGCAGCCGAGGACAGGGCAAAAGGGCTCCTAATGAAAAACTGTTTTTT. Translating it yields CASSRGQGKRAPNEKLFF.

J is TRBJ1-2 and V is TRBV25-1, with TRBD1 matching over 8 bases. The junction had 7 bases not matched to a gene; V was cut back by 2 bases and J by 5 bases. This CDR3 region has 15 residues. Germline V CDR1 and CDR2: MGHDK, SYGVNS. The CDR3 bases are TGTGCCAGCAGTGAACCGTATGGGACAGGATATGGCTACACCTTC. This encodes CASSEPYGTGYGYTF.

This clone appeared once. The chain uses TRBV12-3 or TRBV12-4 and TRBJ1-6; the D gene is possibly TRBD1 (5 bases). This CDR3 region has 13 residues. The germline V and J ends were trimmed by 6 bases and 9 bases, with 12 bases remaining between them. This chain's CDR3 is CASSTGGGSPLHF. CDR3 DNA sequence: TGTGCCAGCAGCACGGGGGGGGGTTCACCCCTCCACTTT.

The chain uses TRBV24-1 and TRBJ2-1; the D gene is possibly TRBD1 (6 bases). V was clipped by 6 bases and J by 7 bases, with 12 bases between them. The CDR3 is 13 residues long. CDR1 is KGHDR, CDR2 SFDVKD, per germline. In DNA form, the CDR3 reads TGTGCCACCAGTACATCCGACAGGAATGAGCAGTTCTTC. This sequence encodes CATSTSDRNEQFF.

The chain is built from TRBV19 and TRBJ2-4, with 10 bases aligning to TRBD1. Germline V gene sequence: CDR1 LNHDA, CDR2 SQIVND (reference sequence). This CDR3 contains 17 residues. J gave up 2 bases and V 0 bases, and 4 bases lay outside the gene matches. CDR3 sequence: CASSIEGTGVTKNIQYF. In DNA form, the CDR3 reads TGTGCCAGTAGTATAGAGGGGACAGGGGTGACCAAAAACATTCAGTACTTC.

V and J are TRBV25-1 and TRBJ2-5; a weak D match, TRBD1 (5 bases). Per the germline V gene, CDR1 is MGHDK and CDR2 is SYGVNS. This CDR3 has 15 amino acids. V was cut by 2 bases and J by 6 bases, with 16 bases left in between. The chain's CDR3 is CASSEGAGLYQTQYF. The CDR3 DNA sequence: TGTGCCAGCAGTGAAGGTGCAGGGCTGTACCAGACCCAGTACTTC.

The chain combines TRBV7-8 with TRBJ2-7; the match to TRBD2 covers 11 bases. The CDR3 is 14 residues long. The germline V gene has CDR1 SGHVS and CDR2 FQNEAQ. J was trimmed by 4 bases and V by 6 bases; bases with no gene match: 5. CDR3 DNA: TGTGCCAGCAGGTCCGGGACTAGCGGTTACGAGCAGTACTTC. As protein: CASRSGTSGYEQYF.

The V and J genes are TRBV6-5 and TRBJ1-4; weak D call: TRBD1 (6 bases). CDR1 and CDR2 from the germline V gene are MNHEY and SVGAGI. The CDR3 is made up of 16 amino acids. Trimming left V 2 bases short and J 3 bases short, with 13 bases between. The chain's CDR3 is CASSYGSGAANEKLFF. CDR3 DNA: TGTGCCAGCAGTTACGGGTCAGGGGCGGCTAATGAAAAACTGTTTTTT.

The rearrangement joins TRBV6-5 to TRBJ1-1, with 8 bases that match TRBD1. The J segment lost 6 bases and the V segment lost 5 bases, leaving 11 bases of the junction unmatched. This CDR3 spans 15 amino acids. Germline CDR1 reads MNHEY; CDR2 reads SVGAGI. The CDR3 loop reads CASSPRLQGGAEAFF. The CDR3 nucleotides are TGTGCCAGCAGTCCTCGTTTACAGGGGGGAGCTGAAGCTTTCTTT.

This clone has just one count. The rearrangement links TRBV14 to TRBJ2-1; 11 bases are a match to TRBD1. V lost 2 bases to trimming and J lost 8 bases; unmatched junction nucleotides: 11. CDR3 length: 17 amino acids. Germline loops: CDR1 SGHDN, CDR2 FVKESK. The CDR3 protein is CASSQPKGRTGGHEQFF. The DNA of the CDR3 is TGTGCCAGCAGCCAACCGAAAGGACGGACAGGGGGCCATGAGCAGTTCTTC.

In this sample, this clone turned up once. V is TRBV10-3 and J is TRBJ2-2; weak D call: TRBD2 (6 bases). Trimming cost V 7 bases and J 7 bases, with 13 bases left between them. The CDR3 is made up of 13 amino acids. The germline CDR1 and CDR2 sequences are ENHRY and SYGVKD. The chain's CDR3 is CAITPGLHGELFF. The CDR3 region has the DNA TGTGCCATCACCCCGGGACTGCACGGGGAGCTGTTTTTT.

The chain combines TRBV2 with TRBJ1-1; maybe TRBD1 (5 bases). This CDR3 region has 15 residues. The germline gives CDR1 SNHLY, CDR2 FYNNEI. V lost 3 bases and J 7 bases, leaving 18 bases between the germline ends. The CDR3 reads CASSEGPSDTHEAFF. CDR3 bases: TGTGCCAGCAGTGAGGGGCCTTCGGATACTCATGAAGCTTTCTTT.

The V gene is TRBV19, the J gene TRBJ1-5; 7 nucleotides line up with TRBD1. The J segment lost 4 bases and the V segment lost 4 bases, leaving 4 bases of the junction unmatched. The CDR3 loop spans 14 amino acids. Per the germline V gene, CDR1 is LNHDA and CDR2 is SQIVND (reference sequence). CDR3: CASSTTGVNQPQHF. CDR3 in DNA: TGTGCCAGTAGTACCACAGGGGTTAATCAGCCCCAGCATTTT.

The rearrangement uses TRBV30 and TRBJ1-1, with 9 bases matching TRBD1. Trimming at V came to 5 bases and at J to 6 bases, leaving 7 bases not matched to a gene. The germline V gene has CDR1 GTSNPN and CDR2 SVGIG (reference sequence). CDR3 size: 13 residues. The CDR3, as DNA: TGTGCCTGGCACGACAGGGGGACCGCTGAAGCTTTCTTT. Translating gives CAWHDRGTAEAFF.

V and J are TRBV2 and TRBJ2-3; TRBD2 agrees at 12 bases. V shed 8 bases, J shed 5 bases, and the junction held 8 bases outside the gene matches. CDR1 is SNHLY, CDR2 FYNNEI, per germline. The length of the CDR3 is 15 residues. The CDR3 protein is CASYLAGGPVDTQYF. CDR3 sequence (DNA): TGTGCCAGCTACCTAGCGGGGGGGCCAGTAGATACGCAGTATTTT.

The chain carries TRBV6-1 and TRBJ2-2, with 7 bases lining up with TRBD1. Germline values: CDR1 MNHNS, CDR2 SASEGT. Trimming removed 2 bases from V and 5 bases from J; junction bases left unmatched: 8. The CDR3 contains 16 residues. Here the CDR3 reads CASSERGRMRTGELFF. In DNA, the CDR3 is TGTGCCAGCAGTGAAAGGGGGCGAATGAGAACCGGGGAGCTGTTTTTT.

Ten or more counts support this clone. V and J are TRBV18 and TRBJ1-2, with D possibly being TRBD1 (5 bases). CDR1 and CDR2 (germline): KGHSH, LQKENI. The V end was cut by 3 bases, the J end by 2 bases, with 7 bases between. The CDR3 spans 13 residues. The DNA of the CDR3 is TGTGCCAGCTCACCTCCAGGGAACTATGGCTACACCTTC. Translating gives CASSPPGNYGYTF.

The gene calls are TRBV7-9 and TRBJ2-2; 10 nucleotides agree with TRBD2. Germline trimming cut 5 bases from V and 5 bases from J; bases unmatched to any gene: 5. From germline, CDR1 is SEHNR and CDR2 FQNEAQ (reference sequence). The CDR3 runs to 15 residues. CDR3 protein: CASSTAGGPTGELFF. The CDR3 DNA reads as TGTGCCAGCAGCACAGCGGGGGGGCCGACCGGGGAGCTGTTTTTT.

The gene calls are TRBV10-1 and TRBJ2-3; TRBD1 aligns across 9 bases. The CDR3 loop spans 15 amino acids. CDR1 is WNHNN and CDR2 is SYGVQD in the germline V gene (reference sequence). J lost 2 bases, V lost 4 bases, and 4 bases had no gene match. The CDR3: CASSGGTGYTDTQYF. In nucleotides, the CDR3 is TGCGCCAGCAGTGGCGGGACAGGGTACACAGATACGCAGTATTTT.

The CDR3 DNA is TGTGCCAGCATCCTGACAGGGGAATATGGCTACACCTTC. Its protein is CASILTGEYGYTF. The chain carries TRBV7-2 and TRBJ1-2; 8 bases fit TRBD1. CDR3 length: 13 amino acids. The germline gives CDR1 SGHTA, CDR2 FQGNSA. Trimming took 7 bases from V and 5 from J; bases not matched to a gene: 6.

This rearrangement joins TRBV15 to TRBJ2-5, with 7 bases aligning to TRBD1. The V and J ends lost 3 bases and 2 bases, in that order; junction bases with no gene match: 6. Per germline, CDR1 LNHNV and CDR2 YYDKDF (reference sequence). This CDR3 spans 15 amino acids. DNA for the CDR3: TGTGCCACCAGCAGGGCAGGGGGTCCACAAGAGACCCAGTACTTC. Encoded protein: CATSRAGGPQETQYF.

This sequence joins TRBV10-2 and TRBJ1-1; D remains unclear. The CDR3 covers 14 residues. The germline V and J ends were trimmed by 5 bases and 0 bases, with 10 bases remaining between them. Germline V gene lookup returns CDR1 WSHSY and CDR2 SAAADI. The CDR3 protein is CASSHQELNTEAFF. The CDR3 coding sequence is TGCGCCAGCAGTCATCAAGAGCTGAACACTGAAGCTTTCTTT.

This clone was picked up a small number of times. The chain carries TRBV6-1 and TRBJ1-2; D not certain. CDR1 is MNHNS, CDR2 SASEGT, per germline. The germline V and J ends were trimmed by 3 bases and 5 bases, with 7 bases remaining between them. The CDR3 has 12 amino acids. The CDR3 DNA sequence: TGTGCCAGCAGTGATGGCGGGTATGGCTACACCTTC. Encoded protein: CASSDGGYGYTF.

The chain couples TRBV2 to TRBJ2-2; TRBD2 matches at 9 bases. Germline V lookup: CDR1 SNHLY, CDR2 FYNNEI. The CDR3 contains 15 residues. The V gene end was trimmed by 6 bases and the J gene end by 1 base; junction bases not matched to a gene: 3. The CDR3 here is CASRATSGNTGELFF. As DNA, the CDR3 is TGTGCCAGCAGGGCGACTAGCGGGAACACCGGGGAGCTGTTTTTT.